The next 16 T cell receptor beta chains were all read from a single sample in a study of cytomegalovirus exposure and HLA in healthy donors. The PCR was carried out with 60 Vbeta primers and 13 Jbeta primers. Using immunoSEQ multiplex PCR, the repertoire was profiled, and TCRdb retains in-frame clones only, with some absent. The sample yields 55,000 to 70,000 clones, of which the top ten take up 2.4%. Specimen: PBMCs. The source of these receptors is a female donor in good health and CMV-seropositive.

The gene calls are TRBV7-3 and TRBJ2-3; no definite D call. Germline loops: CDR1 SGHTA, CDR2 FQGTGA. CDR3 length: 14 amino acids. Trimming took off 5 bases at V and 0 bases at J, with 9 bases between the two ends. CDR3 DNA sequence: TGTGCCAGCAGCCCCTTCGGTAGCACAGATACGCAGTATTTT. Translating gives CASSPFGSTDTQYF.

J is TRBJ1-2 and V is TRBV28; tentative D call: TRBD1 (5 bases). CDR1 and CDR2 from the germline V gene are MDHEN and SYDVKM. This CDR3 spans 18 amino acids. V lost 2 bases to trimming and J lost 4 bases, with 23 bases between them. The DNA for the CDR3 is TGTGCCAGCAGTTTAGTCACGAGACGGGGGGAAGTCGGCTATGGCTACACCTTC. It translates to CASSLVTRRGEVGYGYTF.

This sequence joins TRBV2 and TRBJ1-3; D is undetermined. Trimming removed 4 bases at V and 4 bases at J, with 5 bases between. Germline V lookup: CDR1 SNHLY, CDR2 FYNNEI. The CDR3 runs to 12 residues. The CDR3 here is CASSGRGNTIYF. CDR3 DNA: TGTGCCAGCAGTGGCAGGGGAAACACCATATATTTT.

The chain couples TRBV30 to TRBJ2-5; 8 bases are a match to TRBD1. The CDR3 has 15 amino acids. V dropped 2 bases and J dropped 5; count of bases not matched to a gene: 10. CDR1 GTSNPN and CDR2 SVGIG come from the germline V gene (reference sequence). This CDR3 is CAWSSAGGVGETQYF. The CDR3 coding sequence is TGTGCCTGGAGTTCGGCAGGGGGCGTCGGGGAGACCCAGTACTTC.

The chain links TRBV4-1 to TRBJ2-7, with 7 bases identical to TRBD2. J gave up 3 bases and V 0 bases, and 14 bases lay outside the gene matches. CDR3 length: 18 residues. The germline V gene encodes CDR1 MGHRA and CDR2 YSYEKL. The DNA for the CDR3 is TGCGCCAGCAGCCAAGAAGGATCCCTGAGCGGGGTGCTCTACGAGCAGTACTTC. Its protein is CASSQEGSLSGVLYEQYF.

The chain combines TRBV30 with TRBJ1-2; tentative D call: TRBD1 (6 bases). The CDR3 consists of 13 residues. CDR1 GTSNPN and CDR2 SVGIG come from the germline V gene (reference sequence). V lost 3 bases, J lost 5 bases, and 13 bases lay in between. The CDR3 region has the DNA TGTGCCTGGAGCGCTACAGGGTATTATGGCTACACCTTC. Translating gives CAWSATGYYGYTF.

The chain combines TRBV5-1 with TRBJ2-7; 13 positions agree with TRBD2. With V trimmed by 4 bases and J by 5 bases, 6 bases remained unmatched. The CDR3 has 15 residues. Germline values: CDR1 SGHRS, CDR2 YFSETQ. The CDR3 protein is CASSQLAGGSHEQYF. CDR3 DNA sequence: TGCGCCAGCAGCCAACTAGCGGGAGGGTCCCACGAGCAGTACTTC. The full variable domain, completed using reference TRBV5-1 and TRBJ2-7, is KAGVTQTPRYLIKTRGQQVTLSCSPISGHRSVSWYQQTPGQGLQFLFEYFSETQRNKGNFPGRFSGRQFSNSRSEMNVSTLELGDSALYLCASSQLAGGSHEQYFGPGTRLTVT.

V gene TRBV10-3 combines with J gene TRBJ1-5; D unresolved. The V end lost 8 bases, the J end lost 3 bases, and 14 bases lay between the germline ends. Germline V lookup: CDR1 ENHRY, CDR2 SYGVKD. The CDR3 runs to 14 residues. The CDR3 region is CAISASRDNQPQHF. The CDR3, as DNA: TGTGCCATCTCCGCTAGCCGAGACAATCAGCCCCAGCATTTT.

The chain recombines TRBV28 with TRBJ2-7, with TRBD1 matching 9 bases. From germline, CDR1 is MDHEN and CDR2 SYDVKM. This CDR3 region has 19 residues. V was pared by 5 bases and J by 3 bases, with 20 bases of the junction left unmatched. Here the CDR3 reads CASSHPDRGFEEWDYEQYF. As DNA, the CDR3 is TGTGCCAGCAGTCACCCGGACAGGGGTTTCGAGGAATGGGACTACGAGCAGTACTTC.

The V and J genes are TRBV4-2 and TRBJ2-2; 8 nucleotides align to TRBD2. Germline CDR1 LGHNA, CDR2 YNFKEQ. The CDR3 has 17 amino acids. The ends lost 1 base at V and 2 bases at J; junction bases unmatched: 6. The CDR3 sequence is CASSQVALAGNTGELFF. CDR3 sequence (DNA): TGTGCCAGCAGCCAAGTAGCCCTAGCGGGTAACACCGGGGAGCTGTTTTTT.

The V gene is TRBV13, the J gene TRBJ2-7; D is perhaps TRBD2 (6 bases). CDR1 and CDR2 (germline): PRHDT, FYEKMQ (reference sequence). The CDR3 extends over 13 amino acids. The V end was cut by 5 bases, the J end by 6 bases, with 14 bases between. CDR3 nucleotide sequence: TGTGCCAGCAGCACCGGGACTTCTGCCGAGCAGTACTTC. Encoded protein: CASSTGTSAEQYF.

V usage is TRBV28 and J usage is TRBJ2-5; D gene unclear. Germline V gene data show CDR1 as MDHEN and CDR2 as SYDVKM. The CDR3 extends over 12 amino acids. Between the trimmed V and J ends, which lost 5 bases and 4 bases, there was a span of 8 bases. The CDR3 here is CASSPTRETQYF. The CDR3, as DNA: TGTGCCAGCAGTCCCACCAGAGAGACCCAGTACTTC. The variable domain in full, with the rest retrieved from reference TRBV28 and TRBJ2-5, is DVKVTQSSRYLVKRTGEKVFLECVQDMDHENMFWYRQDPGLGLRLIYFSYDVKMKEKGDIPEGYSVSREKKERFSLILESASTNQTSMYLCASSPTRETQYFGPGTRLLVL.

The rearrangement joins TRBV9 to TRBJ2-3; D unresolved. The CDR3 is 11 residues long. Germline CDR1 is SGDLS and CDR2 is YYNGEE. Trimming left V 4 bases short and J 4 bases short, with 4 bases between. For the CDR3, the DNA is TGTGCCAGCAGCACTTCAGATACGCAGTATTTT. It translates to CASSTSDTQYF.

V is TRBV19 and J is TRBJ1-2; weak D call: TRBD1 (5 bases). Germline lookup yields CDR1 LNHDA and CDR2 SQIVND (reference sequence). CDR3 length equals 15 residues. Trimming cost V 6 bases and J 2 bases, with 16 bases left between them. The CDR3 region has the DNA TGTGCCAGTAGGCCGAGTCAGGGCTGGAACTATGGCTACACCTTC. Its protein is CASRPSQGWNYGYTF.

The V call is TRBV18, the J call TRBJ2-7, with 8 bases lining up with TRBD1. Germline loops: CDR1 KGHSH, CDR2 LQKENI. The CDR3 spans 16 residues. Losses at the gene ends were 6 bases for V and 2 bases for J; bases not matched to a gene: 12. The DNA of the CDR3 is TGTGCCAGCTCTCCCGGGTTTGGACAGGGCCCCTACGAGCAGTACTTC. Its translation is CASSPGFGQGPYEQYF.

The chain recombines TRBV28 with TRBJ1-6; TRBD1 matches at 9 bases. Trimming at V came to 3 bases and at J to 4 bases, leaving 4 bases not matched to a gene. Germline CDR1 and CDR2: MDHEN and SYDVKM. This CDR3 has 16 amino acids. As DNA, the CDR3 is TGTGCCAGCAGTTTCTCGACAGGGGGGTATAATTCACCCCTCCACTTT. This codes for CASSFSTGGYNSPLHF.